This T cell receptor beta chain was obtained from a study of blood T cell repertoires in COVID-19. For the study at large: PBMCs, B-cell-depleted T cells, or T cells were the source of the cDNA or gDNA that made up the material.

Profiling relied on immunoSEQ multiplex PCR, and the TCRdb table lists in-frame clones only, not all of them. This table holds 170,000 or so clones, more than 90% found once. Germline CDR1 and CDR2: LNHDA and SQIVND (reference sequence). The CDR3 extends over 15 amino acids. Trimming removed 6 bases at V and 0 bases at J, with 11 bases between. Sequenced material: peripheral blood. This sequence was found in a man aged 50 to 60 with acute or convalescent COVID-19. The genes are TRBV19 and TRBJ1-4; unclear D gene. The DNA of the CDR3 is TGTGCCAGTAGCGTCTCGAGGGCAACTAATGAAAAACTGTTTTTT. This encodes CASSVSRATNEKLFF.